This T cell receptor (beta chain) was recovered during a study of T cells in Graves' hyperthyroidism and ophthalmopathy (dated by TCRdb to between 2018 and 2021). About the full investigation: Peripheral blood was collected at initial diagnosis, before any treatment. A discovery cohort of approximately 97 patients, approximately 45 with Graves' ophthalmopathy and 57 with stable Graves' hyperthyroidism, was used to find distinguishing TCR V-J signatures. Whether ophthalmopathy could be predicted prospectively was tested in an independent validation cohort made up of 18 hyperthyroidism patients plus 17 patients who later progressed to ophthalmopathy. The 100 discovery patients were randomly split 7:3 into training and test sets. The study also compared thyroid tissue and blood T-cell repertoires from about six Graves' hyperthyroidism patients. After sampling, hyperthyroidism patients received methimazole starting at 30 mg daily, and ophthalmopathy patients received high-dose intravenous methylprednisolone. TCR Vbeta CDR3 sequencing of 140 or so peripheral blood samples (over 40 ophthalmopathy, some 75 hyperthyroidism and roughly 17 progressor patients) is reported in the paper. The paper as a whole reports these results and caveats: A model built on a 13 V-J signature distinguished ophthalmopathy from stable hyperthyroidism, reaching approximately 89% sensitivity and under 84% specificity in cross-validation and 80%/75% in testing. Most expanded thyroid clonotypes (frequency above 0.001) were also found in blood, which suggests that blood repertoires may mirror thyroid immune responses. No statistical method was used to fix the sample size in advance, and group allocation was not hidden from the investigators. In validation, the model predicted progression to ophthalmopathy with approximately 71% sensitivity and 72% to 85% specificity, a median of around 6.6 months before onset.

To note about this clonotype: Its target antigen remains unknown. The junction and the germline gene differ at one end; a read error may be behind it.

Stable Graves' hyperthyroidism was defined as no progression to ophthalmopathy during 18 months of follow-up. Hyperthyroidism patients were aged 18 to 65 years and newly diagnosed, with disease duration of less than 2 months. Any patient with an uncontrolled infection, another autoimmune disease, pregnancy or lactation was excluded. Diagnoses were established on the basis of clinical symptoms, serum thyroxine and TRAb, thyroid ultrasound, and orbital computed tomography. PBMCs were isolated from 10 ml of fresh peripheral blood by Ficoll-Paque density gradient centrifugation. Trizol reagent was used to extract total RNA, and RNA quality was then checked on an Agilent 2100 Bioanalyzer. The TCR beta CDR3 regions were amplified from the RNA transcripts. For the first round of RT-PCR on the TCR CDR3, the HTBI primer set was used together with the Qiagen OneStep RT-PCR kit. Libraries were constructed in a second round of multiplex PCR, after which size selection and purification were carried out. The libraries were sequenced on an Illumina HiSeq2000 using paired-end 100 bp reads. The study's processing was this. SOAPnuke was used to process the raw data, throwing out any read that contained adapters or uncalled bases, had a mean Phred below 15, or lacked an exact constant-primer or identifier match. COPE v1.2.5 was used to merge the high-quality paired reads, and each unique nucleotide sequence was defined as a clonotype. MiTCR v1.1 was used to align the clonotypes against IMGT TRBV, TRBD and TRBJ reference segments. Only V-J combinations with frequency above 0.0001, covering about 99% of repertoires, were analysed. A TCS score was defined as the ratio between F50 (clonal expansion) and ExV (chaos), using BLOSUM62-based TCRdist between CDR3 peptides within each V-J. Welch's t-statistics and random forest reduced approximately 520 V-J features to 10 to 15, which were used in a naive Bayes classifier (R e1071). Using fastp at Q25 and MiXCR, TCRdb reprocessed the public reads and kept productive beta chains. Records with the same CDR3 protein are collapsed into one entry carrying the most frequent genes and DNA. These V and J calls rely on TCRdb rather than the paper's analysis. The sample table records under 450,000 distinct CDR3 sequences; more than 15% of these occur just once. The ten largest clones add up to approximately 7.5% of the sample.

CDR1 MNHNS and CDR2 SASEGT are derived from the germline V gene. From the cysteine through the phenylalanine, the CDR3 covers 14 amino acids. Kept here is only the CDR3 DNA, which spans 42 bases and is read in frame from base 1. The V gene is TRBV6-1 and the J gene is TRBJ2-7; TRBD2 is a weak D gene call, 6 bases matching. This sequence was found in a woman between 18 and 29 years old with Graves' hyperthyroidism. The sequencing input was blood. The CDR3 amino acid sequence is: CASIRDGSSHEQYF. The base sequence is TGTGCCAGCATCCGAGACGGGAGCTCCCACGAGCAGTACTTC.